This T cell receptor (beta chain) was observed in a study of shared clonotypes between healthy human individuals. Study-wide points: Relative to memory subsets, naive subsets generally showed larger estimated richness.

This CDR3 has 14 amino acids. CDR1 SGHAT and CDR2 FQNNGV come from the germline V gene. The V end was cut by 4 bases, the J end by 2 bases, with 12 bases between. Deep-level settings were used for running the assay. The authors distributed each subset's genomic DNA evenly over several immunoSEQ plates. Sorted subsets were amplified in replicate PCRs using approximately 200 ng DNA, 25,000 to 30,000 T cell genomes. Profiled with immunoSEQ multiplex PCR; TCRdb holds only in-frame clones, not every one. Of around 2.5 million clones listed, more than 85% are singletons. Turning to this clone: Its matching antigen is unknown.

Sequencing input: naive CD4+ T cells from PBMCs. Regarding subset: CD45RA+ positively selected. This clonotype was obtained from a man younger than 35 in good health. Some clones in this sample may be carry-over from other donors' samples. The chain couples TRBV11-2 to TRBJ2-7; D perhaps matches TRBD2 (7 bases). The CDR3 spells CASSWTAGTYEQYF. The DNA of the CDR3 is TGTGCCAGCAGCTGGACAGCGGGAACCTACGAGCAGTACTTC.